These 4 T cell receptor beta chains share one sample of origin, sequenced in a study of tissue T cells after allogeneic stem cell transplantation. Specified time point: mouse harvest day 14 after allogeneic transplant. Tail vein injection delivered 10^7 T-cell-depleted bone marrow cells and 10^6 splenic CD5+ T cells. Profiled with immunoSEQ multiplex PCR; TCRdb holds only in-frame clones, not every one. The sample yields a few thousand clones, 50% seen once. The sample consisted of gut tissue. These receptors were taken from a female BALB/c mouse given C57BL/6 T cells with graft-versus-host disease after an allogeneic hematopoietic cell transplant.

For this clone: Mouse germline and gene names are used. With the read ending 1 residue before the CDR3 end, the germline J gene is used to fill in that end. This sequence joins TRBV13-3 and TRBJ1-1, with 7 bases lining up with TRBD1. V lost 1 base, J lost 6 bases, and 0 bases stayed unmatched. This CDR3 has 12 residues. Germline loops: CDR1 NNHDY, CDR2 SYVADS. The chain's CDR3 is CASSDRGPEVFF. Incomplete CDR3 DNA: TGTGCCAGCAGTGATAGGGGGCCAGAAGTCTTC.

This clone has a handful of counts. Gene names follow the mouse nomenclature. The observed sequence ends 1 residue before the CDR3 terminus, with the missing tail filled in from the germline J gene. The J gene is TRBJ2-7, the V gene TRBV26, with no clear D. Germline values: CDR1 KGHPV, CDR2 FQNQEV (reference sequence). V was cut by 0 bases and J by 0 bases, with 6 bases left in between. The CDR3 length is 14 residues. The DNA read from the CDR3 is TGTGCCAGCAGTCTGTCGAGCAACTCCTATGAACAGTAC. It yields the protein CASSLSSNSYEQY. The whole CDR3 is CASSLSSNSYEQYF. Drawing the rest from reference TRBV26 and TRBJ2-7, the complete variable domain is NSKVIQTPRYLVKGQGQKAKMRCIPEKGHPVVFWYQQNKNNEFKFLINFQNQEVLQQIDMTEKRFSAECPSNSPCSLEIQSSEAGDSALYLCASSLSSNSYEQYFGPGTRLTVL.

As for this clone: One end of the junction does not line up with germline, which may come from a read error. Germline and genes here are mouse. The CDR3 end lies 1 residue beyond the end of the read and is filled in from the germline J gene. The rearrangement joins TRBV19 to TRBJ2-7; no definite D call. The CDR3 is 11 residues long. Germline-derived CDR1 and CDR2 are FNHDT and SITEND (reference sequence). CDR3 DNA (partial): TGTGCCGGCAGTGAATACTATGAACAGTAC. It encodes CAGSEYYEQY. The full CDR3 reads CAGSEYYEQYF.

Note on this clone: The genes and germline here are from mouse. The read ends 1 residue early relative to the CDR3; the germline J gene fills the gap. V and J are TRBV13-2 and TRBJ2-7; TRBD2 matches 12 bases. Germline-derived CDR1 and CDR2 are NNHNN and SYGAGS (reference sequence). Trimming removed 2 bases from V and 4 bases from J; junction bases left unmatched: 1. The CDR3 spans 14 residues. The CDR3 is CASGDGTGGYEQYF. The CDR3 DNA, read in part, is TGTGCCAGCGGTGACGGGACTGGGGGGTATGAACAGTAC.